This is a list of T cell receptor beta chains from one sample in a study of early T cells in non-severe SARS-CoV-2 infection. From the 5' RACE reads, TCRdb called clonotypes with MiXCR, one entry per CDR3 protein. The table lists some 61,000 distinct CDR3 sequences, 7.5% to 9% of them singletons. The sample here was whole blood, taken at baseline. All receptors come from an adult who was a healthcare worker with PCR-confirmed SARS-CoV-2 infection or an uninfected control (not recorded which). Both conserved end residues are part of each CDR3. Fields, in order: D gene, V gene, J gene, clone size, CDR3 length, CDR3 protein, CDR3 DNA. D genes are given only for firm matches. Rows give clone size only sometimes, using once, few, many, or a class for an expanded clone.

D: -; V: TRBV11-1; J: TRBJ1-1; size: many; length: 15; CDR3: CASSLAEGGGTEAFF; DNA: TGTGCCAGCAGCTTAGCGGAAGGGGGAGGCACTGAAGCTTTCTTT
D: -; V: TRBV30; J: TRBJ2-7; size: -; length: 14; CDR3: CAWSVGQWAYEQYF; DNA: TGTGCCTGGAGTGTTGGCCAGTGGGCCTACGAGCAGTACTTC
D: TRBD2; V: TRBV10-1; J: TRBJ2-3; size: many; length: 15; CDR3: CASSELAGGQDTQYF; DNA: TGCGCCAGCAGTGAACTAGCGGGGGGGCAAGATACGCAGTATTTT
D: -; V: TRBV4-1; J: TRBJ2-2; size: -; length: 14; CDR3: CASSQDEFAGELFF; DNA: TGCGCCAGCAGCCAAGACGAGTTCGCCGGGGAGCTGTTTTTT
D: -; V: TRBV7-8; J: TRBJ1-5; size: few; length: 15; CDR3: CASARAGGSNQPQHF; DNA: TGTGCCAGCGCCAGGGCGGGAGGTAGCAATCAGCCCCAGCATTTT
D: -; V: TRBV11-2; J: TRBJ2-7; size: few; length: 14; CDR3: CASSPQQTAYEQYF; DNA: TGTGCCAGCAGCCCCCAACAGACAGCTTACGAGCAGTACTTC
D: -; V: TRBV12-3/TRBV12-4; J: TRBJ1-1; size: few; length: 11; CDR3: CASSLAGEAFF; DNA: TGTGCCAGCAGTTTAGCGGGTGAAGCTTTCTTT
D: TRBD2; V: TRBV7-6; J: TRBJ2-3; size: few; length: 15; CDR3: CASSRTSGYTDTQYF; DNA: TGTGCCAGCAGCCGGACTAGCGGCTACACAGATACGCAGTATTTT
D: TRBD1; V: TRBV6-2/TRBV6-3; J: TRBJ2-2; size: many; length: 17; CDR3: CASRTPNPDRGRGELFF; DNA: TGTGCCAGCAGAACCCCTAACCCCGACAGGGGCAGGGGGGAGCTGTTTTTT
D: -; V: TRBV7-8; J: TRBJ1-1; size: few; length: 16; CDR3: CASSSPTENMNTEAFF; DNA: TGTGCCAGCAGCTCACCGACGGAGAATATGAACACTGAAGCTTTCTTT
D: -; V: TRBV27; J: TRBJ2-7; size: -; length: 13; CDR3: CASTQAGTYEQYF; DNA: TGTGCCAGCACACAGGCCGGAACCTACGAGCAGTACTTC
D: -; V: TRBV11-2; J: TRBJ1-6; size: many; length: 18; CDR3: CASSPQLGRRSYNSPLHF; DNA: TGTGCCAGCAGCCCCCAGTTGGGGAGAAGGTCCTATAATTCACCCCTCCACTTT
D: TRBD2; V: TRBV5-5; J: TRBJ2-5; size: many; length: 15; CDR3: CASSFSLAGVETQYF; DNA: TGTGCCAGCAGCTTCTCCCTGGCGGGAGTGGAGACCCAGTACTTC
D: TRBD1; V: TRBV6-6; J: TRBJ1-5; size: few; length: 14; CDR3: CATLRDRGNQPQHF; DNA: TGTGCCACGCTACGGGACAGGGGCAATCAGCCCCAGCATTTT
D: TRBD2; V: TRBV6-5; J: TRBJ2-1; size: -; length: 18; CDR3: CASRLTTSGRITVHEQFF; DNA: TGTGCCAGCAGGTTGACCACCAGCGGGAGAATAACTGTTCATGAGCAGTTCTTC
D: TRBD1; V: TRBV29-1; J: TRBJ2-7; size: few; length: 13; CDR3: CSVEGTGGFEQYF; DNA: TGCAGCGTTGAGGGGACAGGGGGATTTGAGCAGTACTTC
D: -; V: TRBV12-3/TRBV12-4; J: TRBJ1-2; size: -; length: 15; CDR3: CASSIAPRSESGYTF; DNA: TGTGCCAGCAGTATAGCGCCCCGTAGCGAGAGTGGCTACACCTTC
D: -; V: TRBV6-2/TRBV6-3; J: TRBJ2-1; size: few; length: 16; CDR3: CASSYSIGGSIDEQFF; DNA: TGTGCCAGCAGTTACTCGATCGGCGGCAGCATTGATGAGCAGTTCTTC
D: -; V: TRBV12-3/TRBV12-4; J: TRBJ2-3; size: few; length: 13; CDR3: CASTPSSTDTQYF; DNA: TGTGCCAGCACCCCCTCTAGCACAGATACGCAGTATTTT
D: TRBD2; V: TRBV20-1; J: TRBJ2-1; size: -; length: 18; CDR3: CSLLGLAGQVGSYNEQFF; DNA: TGCAGCTTACTAGGGCTAGCGGGTCAGGTGGGCTCCTACAATGAGCAGTTCTTC
D: -; V: TRBV5-1; J: TRBJ1-4; size: -; length: 16; CDR3: CASSLGGRRGTEKLFF; DNA: TGCGCCAGCAGCTTGGGGGGAAGACGAGGGACCGAAAAACTGTTTTTT
D: TRBD2; V: TRBV2; J: TRBJ2-1; size: -; length: 15; CDR3: CASSDPSGGDNEQFF; DNA: TGTGCCAGCAGTGACCCTAGCGGGGGAGACAATGAGCAGTTCTTC
D: -; V: TRBV9; J: TRBJ1-3; size: few; length: 16; CDR3: CASSVGPSSSGNTIYF; DNA: TGTGCCAGCAGCGTAGGCCCCAGTAGCTCTGGAAACACCATATATTTT
D: TRBD1; V: TRBV3-1; J: TRBJ1-2; size: few; length: 18; CDR3: CASSGLSRTGGPNYGYTF; DNA: TGTGCCAGCAGCGGGCTGAGTAGGACAGGGGGCCCGAACTATGGCTACACCTTC
D: -; V: TRBV6-5; J: TRBJ2-5; size: few; length: 11; CDR3: CASSYKETQYF; DNA: TGTGCCAGCAGTTACAAAGAGACCCAGTACTTC
D: -; V: TRBV12-3/TRBV12-4; J: TRBJ1-5; size: -; length: 15; CDR3: CASSLGQGRNQPQHF; DNA: TGTGCCAGCAGTTTAGGTCAGGGTCGGAATCAGCCCCAGCATTTT
D: -; V: TRBV10-3; J: TRBJ1-2; size: -; length: 13; CDR3: CAISVQGEYGYTF; DNA: TGTGCCATCAGTGTACAGGGCGAGTATGGCTACACCTTC
D: TRBD2; V: TRBV4-1; J: TRBJ2-7; size: -; length: 14; CDR3: CASSQVPSGSEQYF; DNA: TGCGCCAGCAGCCAAGTTCCTAGCGGGAGCGAGCAGTACTTC
D: TRBD2; V: TRBV12-3/TRBV12-4; J: TRBJ2-1; size: -; length: 12; CDR3: CASSLSGRGQFF; DNA: TGTGCCAGCAGTCTTAGCGGGAGAGGGCAGTTCTTC
D: -; V: TRBV5-1; J: TRBJ2-1; size: -; length: 13; CDR3: CASSLILGHEQFF; DNA: TGCGCCAGCAGCTTGATCCTTGGCCATGAGCAGTTCTTC
D: TRBD1; V: TRBV5-1; J: TRBJ2-3; size: few; length: 14; CDR3: CASKLDREKDTQYF; DNA: TGCGCCAGCAAGCTGGACAGGGAAAAAGATACGCAGTATTTT
D: TRBD1; V: TRBV13; J: TRBJ2-7; size: many; length: 18; CDR3: CASSLQPGQGGKSYEQYF; DNA: TGTGCCAGCAGCTTACAACCGGGACAGGGAGGGAAATCCTACGAGCAGTACTTC
D: -; V: TRBV27; J: TRBJ2-3; size: -; length: 15; CDR3: CASRAASEAPDTQYF; DNA: TGTGCCAGCAGGGCCGCCAGCGAGGCGCCAGATACGCAGTATTTT
D: -; V: TRBV18; J: TRBJ1-6; size: few; length: 14; CDR3: CASSPSRGGSPLHF; DNA: TGTGCCAGCTCACCAAGCAGGGGAGGATCACCCCTCCACTTT
D: -; V: TRBV29-1; J: TRBJ2-6; size: -; length: 13; CDR3: CSGRASGANVLTF; DNA: TGCAGCGGAAGAGCCTCTGGGGCCAACGTCCTGACTTTC
D: -; V: TRBV12-5; J: TRBJ2-3; size: few; length: 13; CDR3: CASGSPFSDTQYF; DNA: TGTGCTAGTGGTTCGCCGTTTTCCGATACGCAGTATTTT
D: TRBD1; V: TRBV7-9; J: TRBJ2-1; size: -; length: 18; CDR3: CASSLGQGTSISYNEQFF; DNA: TGTGCCAGCAGCTTAGGACAGGGGACCTCCATCTCCTACAATGAGCAGTTCTTC
D: -; V: TRBV28; J: TRBJ2-1; size: many; length: 15; CDR3: CASSLQGSSYNEQFF; DNA: TGTGCCAGCAGTTTACAGGGGTCCTCCTACAATGAGCAGTTCTTC
D: TRBD2; V: TRBV5-1; J: TRBJ2-2; size: many; length: 15; CDR3: CASSQGLANTGELFF; DNA: TGCGCCAGCAGCCAGGGACTAGCCAACACCGGGGAGCTGTTTTTT
D: TRBD1; V: TRBV6-6; J: TRBJ1-2; size: -; length: 16; CDR3: CASSYATGGVNYGYTF; DNA: TGTGCCAGCAGTTACGCGACAGGGGGCGTAAACTATGGCTACACCTTC
D: TRBD2; V: TRBV9; J: TRBJ2-5; size: -; length: 18; CDR3: CASSPTGAAGGLKETQYF; DNA: TGTGCCAGCAGTCCCACGGGAGCAGCGGGGGGGCTGAAGGAGACCCAGTACTTC